This passage covers 20 T cell receptor beta chains from one sample sequenced in a study of T-cell reconstitution after alpha-beta-depleted transplantation in children. A library of TCRbeta sequences, prepared with unique molecular identifiers, was generated. TCRdb passed the PCR reads through MiXCR, listing each CDR3 protein once. This repertoire shows about 980,000 distinct CDR3 sequences, about 29% found once; its top ten account for about 28%. Sequencing used PBMCs, mostly from graft donor cells, obtained 360 days after TCRalphabeta/CD19-depleted stem cell transplant. The receptors were sampled from a boy younger than two who had a stem cell transplant for SCID, so the T cells may come from the graft donor.

This clonotype was detected a few times. The rearrangement links TRBV5-1 to TRBJ2-5; TRBD2 is a possible D gene (5 bases). V was pared by 3 bases and J by 4 bases, with 13 bases between. The length of the CDR3 is 14 residues. Per germline, CDR1 SGHRS and CDR2 YFSETQ. The CDR3 bases are TGCGCCAGCAGCTGGAGCCCTCGGGGAGAGACCCAGTACTTC. It encodes CASSWSPRGETQYF.

In its sample, this clonotype was seen a few times. CDR3 region: CASSLRVLVGDTQYF. DNA for the CDR3: TGTGCCAGCAGTTTAAGGGTATTAGTGGGGGATACGCAGTATTTT. V and J are TRBV28 and TRBJ2-3; D remains unclear. The V gene lost 2 bases and the J gene lost 6 bases, with 15 bases spanning the gap. CDR3 length equals 15 residues. The germline CDR1 and CDR2 sequences are MDHEN and SYDVKM.

J is TRBJ1-2 and V is TRBV5-1; 8 bases match TRBD1. The ends lost 8 bases at V and 4 bases at J; junction bases unmatched: 4. In germline, CDR1 is SGHRS, CDR2 YFSETQ. CDR3 length: 12 amino acids. Written as DNA, the CDR3 is TGCGCCAGAACAGGGGGAATCTATGGCTACACCTTC. Its protein is CARTGGIYGYTF.

The sample holds a few counts of this clonotype. The genes are TRBV20-1 and TRBJ2-1, with a weak D call TRBD2 (6 bases). Germline lookup yields CDR1 DFQATT and CDR2 SNEGSKA (reference sequence). CDR3 length: 16 amino acids. V was clipped by 3 bases and J by 4 bases, with 19 bases between them. DNA of the CDR3: TGCAGTGCTAGTCTTCAGTGGGACTTCCTATACAATGAGCAGTTCTTC. Translation gives CSASLQWDFLYNEQFF.

The chain recombines TRBV12-3 or TRBV12-4 with TRBJ2-3; a weak D match, TRBD2 (5 bases). V was clipped by 9 bases and J by 2 bases, with 15 bases between them. This CDR3 region has 14 residues. CDR3 sequence: CASRIEGFTDTQYF. DNA of the CDR3: TGTGCCAGTCGTATTGAGGGCTTCACAGATACGCAGTATTTT.

The gene calls are TRBV4-3 and TRBJ2-2; D is perhaps TRBD2 (5 bases). The ends were cut back, 1 base at V and 4 bases at J, with 22 bases in the middle. Germline V gene data show CDR1 as LGHNA and CDR2 as YSLEER. CDR3 length: 19 residues. CDR3 coding DNA: TGCGCCAGCAGCCAAGCCCTCAATCCCGGGGTCTGGAGCACCGGGGAGCTGTTTTTT. It yields the protein CASSQALNPGVWSTGELFF.

This clonotype has a count of ten or more. The CDR3 loop is CSAQGALAAEAFF. The CDR3 bases are TGCAGTGCTCAGGGGGCGCTTGCTGCTGAAGCTTTCTTT. The V gene is TRBV20-1, the J gene TRBJ1-1; TRBD1 matches 8 bases. Germline CDR1 and CDR2: DFQATT and SNEGSKA (reference sequence). The CDR3 spans 13 residues. Trimming removed 5 bases from V and 6 bases from J; junction bases left unmatched: 8.

The chain employs TRBV7-2 and TRBJ1-4; TRBD1 matches 8 bases. V dropped 3 bases and J dropped 5; count of bases not matched to a gene: 5. CDR1 SGHTA and CDR2 FQGNSA come from the germline V gene. The CDR3 covers 15 residues. In nucleotides, the CDR3 is TGTGCCAGCAGCTTCCGGACAGGGCTAAATGAAAAACTGTTTTTT. Translating gives CASSFRTGLNEKLFF.

This clonotype turned up a few times. This chain joins TRBV7-9 and TRBJ2-5; 12 positions match TRBD2. This CDR3 comprises 16 residues. After removal of 4 bases from V and 3 bases from J, the junction contained 6 bases not matched to a gene. Germline CDR1 reads SEHNR; CDR2 reads FQNEAQ (reference sequence). The CDR3 nucleotides read TGTGCCAGCAGCTACCCTAGCGGGGGGGTTGAAGAGACCCAGTACTTC. This gives the protein CASSYPSGGVEETQYF.

This clonotype was observed a handful of times. The chain joins TRBV27 to TRBJ2-5, with TRBD1 identical over 7 bases. The CDR3 is 18 residues long. Germline trimming cut 3 bases from V and 3 bases from J; bases unmatched to any gene: 16. Germline V lookup: CDR1 MNHEY, CDR2 SMNVEV (reference sequence). The CDR3 sequence: CASSFDPFSRDSEETQYF. Here the CDR3 DNA reads TGTGCCAGCAGTTTTGACCCATTCTCCCGGGACAGCGAAGAGACCCAGTACTTC.

V gene TRBV6-5 combines with J gene TRBJ2-1; TRBD2 matches 8 bases. The CDR3 covers 11 residues. J gave up 10 bases and V 6 bases, and 2 bases lay outside the gene matches. CDR1 is MNHEY and CDR2 is SVGAGI in the germline V gene. CDR3 loop: CASRVAGEQFF. CDR3 DNA: TGTGCCAGCAGAGTAGCGGGGGAGCAGTTCTTC.

The chain combines TRBV10-2 with TRBJ2-5; 15 bases are a match to TRBD2. CDR3 length: 16 residues. Germline CDR1 is WSHSY and CDR2 is SAAADI. Trimming cost V 6 bases and J 3 bases; bases outside gene matches: 5. The CDR3 reads CASSMGLAGGKETQYF. The CDR3 region has the DNA TGCGCCAGCAGCATGGGACTAGCGGGGGGTAAAGAGACCCAGTACTTC.

In DNA, the CDR3 is TGCGCCAGCAACCCAGGGACAGCTGGAAACACCATATATTTT. Its protein product is CASNPGTAGNTIYF. The rearrangement uses TRBV5-1 and TRBJ1-3, with TRBD1 identical over 7 bases. The CDR3 is 14 residues long. Trimming at V came to 6 bases and at J to 2 bases, leaving 5 bases not matched to a gene. The germline gives CDR1 SGHRS, CDR2 YFSETQ.

The rearrangement uses TRBV7-2 and TRBJ2-1, with D perhaps TRBD1 (5 bases). Germline lookup yields CDR1 SGHTA and CDR2 FQGNSA. This CDR3 contains 16 residues. Trimming shortened V by 2 bases and J by 8 bases, and 19 bases separated the two germline ends. The CDR3 here is CASSLRQGRSDDEQFF. The CDR3 nucleotides read TGTGCCAGCAGCTTACGGCAGGGTCGGTCGGACGATGAGCAGTTCTTC.

This clonotype was seen a few times. This chain joins TRBV29-1 and TRBJ2-2; a weak D match, TRBD1 (6 bases). Germline loops: CDR1 SQVTM, CDR2 ANQGSEA. The CDR3 totals 14 residues. The V end lost 3 bases, the J end lost 1 base, and 9 bases lay between the germline ends. CDR3 sequence reads: CSVDRGLNTGELFF. CDR3 DNA: TGCAGCGTTGACAGGGGTTTGAACACCGGGGAGCTGTTTTTT.

This clonotype has a handful of counts. J is TRBJ2-5 and V is TRBV20-1; the D gene is possibly TRBD2 (6 bases). Germline-derived CDR1 and CDR2 are DFQATT and SNEGSKA (reference sequence). The CDR3 runs to 14 residues. V was shortened by 3 bases and J by 2 bases, with 13 bases between the two germline ends. The CDR3 reads CSARVLAPQETQYF. The CDR3 DNA follows: TGCAGTGCTAGGGTGCTAGCGCCACAAGAGACCCAGTACTTC.

This clonotype was counted a few times. The genes are TRBV7-3 and TRBJ2-7; D ambiguous. The V gene lost 2 bases and the J gene lost 3 bases, with 11 bases spanning the gap. Germline lookup yields CDR1 SGHTA and CDR2 FQGTGA. This CDR3 contains 14 residues. The CDR3 here is CASSLFPGLYEQYF. The CDR3 DNA sequence: TGTGCCAGCAGCTTATTTCCGGGCCTCTACGAGCAGTACTTC.

DNA of the CDR3: TGCAGTGCTAGAGGGCGGGGAGCGGGGGGTTCCTACGAGCAGTACTTC. This gives the protein CSARGRGAGGSYEQYF. This chain links TRBV20-1 with TRBJ2-7; 9 bases match TRBD2. The CDR3 length is 16 residues. Per the germline V gene, CDR1 is DFQATT and CDR2 is SNEGSKA (reference sequence). V lost 1 base, J lost 1 base, and 8 bases stayed unmatched.

The chain joins TRBV30 to TRBJ1-4; TRBD1 matches at 8 bases. The CDR3 length is 14 residues. Germline lookup yields CDR1 GTSNPN and CDR2 SVGIG (reference sequence). The junction had 6 bases not matched to a gene; V was cut back by 3 bases and J by 6 bases. The CDR3, as DNA: TGTGCCTGGAGCTACGGGACAGGATATGAAAAACTGTTTTTT. Encoded protein: CAWSYGTGYEKLFF.

The sample holds a few counts of this clonotype. The V and J genes are TRBV6-5 and TRBJ1-1; D is unresolved. Germline values: CDR1 MNHEY, CDR2 SVGAGI. The CDR3 runs 11 residues. V lost 2 bases and J lost 11, with 9 bases in between. The CDR3, as DNA: TGTGCCAGCAGTTACAAGGGAGCGGCTTTCTTT. Protein sequence: CASSYKGAAFF.